This T cell receptor (beta chain) was retrieved from a study of shared clonotypes between healthy human individuals. On this clone itself: The antigen remains undetermined.

General observations from the study: Despite large depth, sorted-subset datasets appeared incompletely sequenced. Donor scarcity curtailed the genetic and exposure-history diversity represented herein.

DNA at 150 to 250 ng, roughly 30,000 T cell genomes, went into sorted-subset replicate PCRs. TCRdb keeps only in-frame clones here, not all; method: immunoSEQ multiplex PCR. The table records hundreds of thousands of clones, around 96% of them present only once. Looked up from germline, CDR1 is SGHNT and CDR2 is YYREEE (reference sequence). The length of the CDR3 is 13 residues. V was shortened by 0 bases and J by 1 base, with 5 bases between the two germline ends. The sequence derives from a man in his thirties or forties in good health. The V and J genes are TRBV5-4 and TRBJ2-7; no clear D. The specimen was memory CD8+ T cells sorted from blood. Subset here: CD45RO+ cells pooled with CCR7-negative TemRA cells. In DNA, the CDR3 is TGTGCCAGCAGCTTGGCCTATTCCTACGAGCAGTACTTC. Its protein is CASSLAYSYEQYF.